This TCR beta chain was obtained from a study of blood T cell repertoires in COVID-19. Study information: Both acute and convalescent COVID-19 samples were obtained from the United States, Italy and Spain. T cells, B-cell-depleted T cells, or PBMCs provided the cDNA or gDNA that served as material.

The CDR3 loop spans 15 amino acids. From germline, CDR1 is SGHNT and CDR2 YYREEE (reference sequence). V gave up 0 bases and J gave up 4 bases; unmatched junction bases: 5. Clones were sequenced by immunoSEQ multiplex PCR, and TCRdb holds only the in-frame ones, with some missing. The sample lists 200,000 to 250,000 clones, around nine tenths occurring once. The source material was peripheral blood. This clonotype was obtained from a man in his sixties who had recovered from COVID-19. This sequence joins TRBV5-4 and TRBJ1-2, with 8 bases aligning to TRBD1. CDR3 residues: CASSLARGHSYGYTF. The CDR3 region has the DNA TGTGCCAGCAGCTTGGCCAGGGGGCATAGCTATGGCTACACCTTC. The full variable domain, in which reference TRBV5-4 and TRBJ1-2 provide the parts outside the CDR3, is ETGVTQSPTHLIKTRGQQVTLRCSSQSGHNTVSWYQQALGQGPQFIFQYYREEENGRGNFPPRFSGLQFPNYSSELNVNALELDDSALYLCASSLARGHSYGYTFGSGTRLTVV.